The 22 T cell receptor beta chains listed next were all sequenced from one sample in a study of blood T cell repertoires in COVID-19. TCRdb's table, derived via immunoSEQ multiplex PCR, lists solely in-frame clones and lacks some. The sample shows over 350,000 clones, approximately 87% of them seen only once. Sequenced material: PBMCs or T cells enriched from blood (not recorded which). The receptors were sampled from a woman aged 50 to 60 who had recovered from COVID-19.

This sequence joins TRBV6-5 and TRBJ1-1; perhaps TRBD1 as D (6 bases). The germline V gene has CDR1 MNHEY and CDR2 SVGAGI. With 6 bases removed from V and 1 base from J, the gap between germline ends came to 9 bases. This CDR3 contains 13 residues. The CDR3 region has the DNA TGTGCCAGCAGAGGGGGACAGAACACTGAAGCTTTCTTT. Translated, it gives CASRGGQNTEAFF.

V and J are TRBV4-2 and TRBJ2-5; TRBD2 matches at 10 bases. The CDR3 totals 16 residues. V shed 0 bases and J 5 bases; nucleotides not matched to a gene: 6. Germline values: CDR1 LGHNA, CDR2 YNFKEQ. The CDR3 protein is CASSQELAGTGETQYF. CDR3 nucleotides: TGTGCCAGCAGCCAAGAACTAGCGGGGACCGGGGAGACCCAGTACTTC.

This chain joins TRBV28 and TRBJ1-5, with 8 bases that match TRBD1. This CDR3 comprises 14 residues. CDR1 is MDHEN and CDR2 is SYDVKM in the germline V gene. V dropped 7 bases and J dropped 6; count of bases not matched to a gene: 8. The CDR3 reads CASKRTGSFQPQHF. As DNA, the CDR3 is TGTGCCAGCAAACGGACAGGGTCGTTTCAGCCCCAGCATTTT.

Worth noting for this clone: Other DNA sequences in the sample encode the same CDR3. The genes are TRBV18 and TRBJ1-4; TRBD1 aligns across 7 bases. V lost 3 bases, J lost 3 bases, and 4 bases stayed unmatched. The CDR3 is made up of 15 amino acids. Germline values: CDR1 KGHSH, CDR2 LQKENI. The CDR3 DNA is TGTGCCAGCTCACCCCGACAGGGACCTAATGAAAAACTGTTTTTT. Residues: CASSPRQGPNEKLFF.

This chain uses TRBV5-1 with TRBJ2-3; D perhaps matches TRBD2 (7 bases). Trimming removed 1 base from V and 0 bases from J, with 12 bases in between. CDR1 and CDR2 from the germline V gene are SGHRS and YFSETQ. This CDR3 comprises 16 residues. The CDR3 sequence: CASSLWGGPSTDTQYF. The CDR3 DNA is TGCGCCAGCAGCTTGTGGGGGGGGCCCAGCACAGATACGCAGTATTTT.

The V and J genes are TRBV3-1 (or the pseudogene TRBV3-2) and TRBJ1-4; maybe TRBD1 (5 bases). Per the germline V gene, CDR1 is LGHDT and CDR2 is YNNKEL (reference sequence). Trimming left V 7 bases short and J 8 bases short, with 14 bases between. The CDR3 is 13 residues long. The CDR3 nucleotides are TGTGCCAGCAAAAGGAGGGGAGAAGAAAAACTGTTTTTT. Amino acids: CASKRRGEEKLFF.

The chain employs TRBV6-2 or TRBV6-3 and TRBJ1-1, with D possibly TRBD1 on 5 matching bases. Germline CDR1 MNHEY, CDR2 SVGEGT. Trimming removed 0 bases at V and 6 bases at J, with 14 bases between. The CDR3 length is 15 residues. This CDR3 is CASSYSDREVPEAFF. DNA of the CDR3: TGTGCCAGCAGTTACTCCGACAGAGAGGTGCCTGAAGCTTTCTTT.

This chain links TRBV9 with TRBJ1-6; D gene unclear. The CDR3 is 14 residues long. V lost 2 bases, J lost 5 bases, and 8 bases lay in between. Germline values: CDR1 SGDLS, CDR2 YYNGEE. CDR3 loop: CASSVAQNNSPLHF. In DNA form, the CDR3 reads TGTGCCAGCAGCGTGGCTCAGAATAATTCACCCCTCCACTTT.

This chain links TRBV29-1 with TRBJ2-5; TRBD2 agrees at 10 bases. CDR1 and CDR2 from the germline V gene are SQVTM and ANQGSEA. Unmatched junction bases numbered 5, after V lost 4 bases and J lost 3 bases. The CDR3 length is 14 residues. The DNA of the CDR3 is TGCAGCGTTGTTAGCGGGGGGCCTAAAGAGACCCAGTACTTC. Amino acid sequence: CSVVSGGPKETQYF.

The chain joins TRBV14 to TRBJ1-2, with D maybe TRBD1 (6 bases). Germline V lookup: CDR1 SGHDN, CDR2 FVKESK. There are 17 residues in the CDR3. Trimming pared 1 base from V and 4 bases from J, leaving 19 bases between. CDR3 sequence (DNA): TGTGCCAGCAGCCAAGGGGGCTTGACAGGTCGCACCTATGGCTACACCTTC. Translated, it gives CASSQGGLTGRTYGYTF. Combining the CDR3 with reference TRBV14 and TRBJ1-2 gives the whole variable domain EAGVTQFPSHSVIEKGQTVTLRCDPISGHDNLYWYRRVMGKEIKFLLHFVKESKQDESGMPNNRFLAERTGGTYSTLKVQPAELEDSGVYFCASSQGGLTGRTYGYTFGSGTRLTVV.

The chain couples TRBV7-9 to TRBJ2-1; 10 bases agree with TRBD2. Germline V gene sequence: CDR1 SEHNR, CDR2 FQNEAQ (reference sequence). The ends lost 5 bases at V and 4 bases at J; junction bases unmatched: 8. The CDR3 contains 16 residues. CDR3 nucleotide sequence: TGTGCCAGCAGCCCATCTAGCGGGGGACAATACAATGAGCAGTTCTTC. Its translation: CASSPSSGGQYNEQFF.

This chain uses TRBV5-4 with TRBJ2-7; TRBD2 agrees at 11 bases. This CDR3 has 14 amino acids. V lost 4 bases to trimming and J lost 2 bases; unmatched junction nucleotides: 2. Germline CDR1 and CDR2: SGHNT and YYREEE (reference sequence). The CDR3, as DNA: TGTGCCAGCAGCCGTAGCGGGGGGGCCTACGAGCAGTACTTC. Amino acids: CASSRSGGAYEQYF.

This chain joins TRBV13 and TRBJ2-6; a weak D match, TRBD2 (6 bases). V lost 5 bases, J lost 0 bases, and 14 bases lay in between. CDR1 is PRHDT, CDR2 FYEKMQ, per germline (reference sequence). The CDR3 is 17 amino acids. The DNA of the CDR3 is TGTGCCAGCAGCCGCGGGGTATGGGGCTCTGGGGCCAACGTCCTGACTTTC. It codes for CASSRGVWGSGANVLTF.

This clone was counted many times. V usage is TRBV6-4 and J usage is TRBJ2-3, with TRBD1 matching 7 bases. V lost 2 bases, J lost 1 base, and 0 bases stayed unmatched. CDR1 is MRHNA and CDR2 is SNTAGT in the germline V gene. This CDR3 spans 14 amino acids. The CDR3 here is CASSDTGGTDTQYF. The CDR3 bases are TGTGCCAGCAGTGACACAGGGGGCACAGATACGCAGTATTTT.

The genes are TRBV7-8 and TRBJ2-5; TRBD2 aligns across 9 bases. The V and J ends lost 3 bases and 5 bases, in that order; junction bases with no gene match: 7. Germline values: CDR1 SGHVS, CDR2 FQNEAQ. CDR3 length: 15 residues. CDR3 DNA sequence: TGTGCCAGCAGCTTTGTCAGCGGGGGGAGGGAGACCCAGTACTTC. Translation gives CASSFVSGGRETQYF.

The chain combines TRBV6-2 or TRBV6-3 with TRBJ2-3; a possible D gene is TRBD2 (5 bases). CDR3 length: 13 residues. Germline CDR1 and CDR2: MNHEY and SVGEGT. Deletions cut 6 bases from V and 6 bases from J, with 13 bases between. The CDR3 sequence: CASSHEGRDTQYF. The CDR3 coding sequence is TGTGCCAGCAGCCACGAGGGTAGGGATACGCAGTATTTT.

The chain is built from TRBV6-5 and TRBJ2-3; no clear D gene. The V gene lost 10 bases and the J gene lost 0 bases, with 8 bases spanning the gap. Per germline, CDR1 MNHEY and CDR2 SVGAGI. This CDR3 region has 12 residues. The CDR3 DNA reads as TGTGCCACCAGGAGCAGCACAGATACGCAGTATTTT. This translates into CATRSSTDTQYF.

The J gene is TRBJ2-7, the V gene TRBV27; tentatively, D is TRBD1 (5 bases). V was shortened by 1 base and J by 7 bases, with 11 bases between the two germline ends. CDR3 length: 13 residues. In germline, CDR1 is MNHEY, CDR2 SMNVEV (reference sequence). In nucleotides, the CDR3 is TGTGCCAGCAGTTTATTAGGGGTCGGGGAGCAGTACTTC. Protein sequence: CASSLLGVGEQYF.

The chain has TRBV7-9 and TRBJ1-1; D is possibly TRBD1 (6 bases). V was trimmed by 5 bases and J by 2 bases, leaving 18 bases between them. The germline V gene encodes CDR1 SEHNR and CDR2 FQNEAQ (reference sequence). The CDR3 length is 16 residues. The CDR3 DNA reads as TGTGCCAGCAGCCGTAGACAGGCGGCCTTTAACACTGAAGCTTTCTTT. It is translated as CASSRRQAAFNTEAFF.

The CDR3 DNA reads TGTGCCAGCAGTTGGGGCCGTCAGGGGGAAAAACTGTTTTTT. Translated, it gives CASSWGRQGEKLFF. The V call is TRBV6-5, the J call TRBJ1-4, with D tentatively TRBD1 (6 bases). The V gene lost 4 bases and the J gene lost 8 bases, with 14 bases spanning the gap. The CDR3 contains 14 residues. CDR1 is MNHEY, CDR2 SVGAGI, per germline.

In this sample, this clone turned up once. This chain joins TRBV27 and TRBJ1-1, with D unclear. Germline values: CDR1 MNHEY, CDR2 SMNVEV (reference sequence). The V end lost 3 bases, the J end lost 2 bases, and 13 bases lay between the germline ends. This CDR3 is built from 15 residues. CDR3 loop: CASSFRVGQNTEAFF. CDR3 DNA sequence: TGTGCCAGCAGTTTTCGTGTTGGGCAAAACACTGAAGCTTTCTTT.

This chain connects TRBV5-8 to TRBJ1-3; no firm D call. The CDR3 is made up of 14 amino acids. Looked up from germline, CDR1 is SGHTS and CDR2 is YDEGEE. V was pared by 2 bases and J by 0 bases, with 6 bases between. Here the CDR3 DNA reads TGTGCCAGCAGCTTCGGGGACTCTGGAAACACCATATATTTT. Translating gives CASSFGDSGNTIYF.